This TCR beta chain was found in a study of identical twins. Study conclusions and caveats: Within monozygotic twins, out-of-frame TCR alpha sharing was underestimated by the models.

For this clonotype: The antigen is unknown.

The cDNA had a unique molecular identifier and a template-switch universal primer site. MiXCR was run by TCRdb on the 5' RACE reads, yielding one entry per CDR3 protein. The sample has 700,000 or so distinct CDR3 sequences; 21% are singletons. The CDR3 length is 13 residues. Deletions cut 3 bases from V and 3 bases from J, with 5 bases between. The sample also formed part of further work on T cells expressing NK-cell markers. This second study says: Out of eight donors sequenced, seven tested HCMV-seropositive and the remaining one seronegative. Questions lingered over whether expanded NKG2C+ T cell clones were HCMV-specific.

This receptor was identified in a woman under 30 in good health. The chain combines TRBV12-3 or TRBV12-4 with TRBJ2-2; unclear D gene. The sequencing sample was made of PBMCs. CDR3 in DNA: TGTGCCAGCAGTTTCACTTACACCGGGGAGCTGTTTTTT. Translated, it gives CASSFTYTGELFF.